The 8 T cell receptor beta chains below all came from one sample that was sequenced in a study of blood T cells in healthy people across ages (dated by TCRdb to 2013 to 2016). The protocol used for the library was 5' RACE. The instrument was an Illumina HiSeq 2500. A second PCR of about 6 to 11 cycles was run with a J-beta primer mix and a sample-barcoded 5' primer. TCRdb passed the public sequencing reads through fastp at Q25 and MiXCR, retaining productive beta sequences. Rows merge per CDR3 protein into single entries with the most common DNA and genes. Counted in this sample were about 320,000 distinct CDR3 sequences; around 30% of them appeared once. The ten largest clones capture roughly 30% of the sample. The sequencing input was blood. All receptors come from a woman between 70 and 85 years old in good health.

The chain has TRBV7-9 and TRBJ1-5; 11 bases match TRBD1. The CDR3 totals 17 residues. CDR1 is SEHNR, CDR2 FQNEAQ, per germline (reference sequence). Losses at the gene ends were 1 base for V and 6 bases for J; bases not matched to a gene: 8. CDR3 region: CASSLGTGGEGSQPQHF. CDR3 DNA sequence: TGTGCCAGCAGCTTAGGGACAGGGGGCGAGGGAAGTCAGCCCCAGCATTTT.

CDR3 bases: TGTGCCAGCAGTTTATGGAGGCAGGGGGGCGGCTACACCTTC. Amino acid sequence: CASSLWRQGGGYTF. The chain carries TRBV28 and TRBJ1-2; 7 nucleotides agree with TRBD1. The trim removed 0 bases at V and 8 bases at J, leaving 6 bases unmatched. The CDR3 totals 14 residues. Germline V gene data show CDR1 as MDHEN and CDR2 as SYDVKM.

This clonotype was detected a few times. The chain joins TRBV13 to TRBJ1-5; TRBD1 is a possible D gene (5 bases). CDR3 size: 15 residues. Trimming left V 3 bases short and J 11 bases short, with 20 bases between. CDR1 and CDR2 from the germline V gene are PRHDT and FYEKMQ (reference sequence). CDR3 in amino acids: CASSLGRQGLGSQHF. The CDR3 nucleotides are TGTGCCAGCAGCTTGGGGAGGCAGGGTCTAGGGTCCCAGCATTTT.

V is TRBV18 and J is TRBJ1-2; no definite D call. The CDR3 is 11 amino acids. The ends were cut back, 5 bases at V and 6 bases at J, with 7 bases in the middle. Looked up from germline, CDR1 is KGHSH and CDR2 is LQKENI. Here the CDR3 reads CASSTGDGYTF. CDR3 nucleotides: TGTGCCAGCTCAACCGGGGATGGCTACACCTTC.

In this sample, this clonotype turned up a few times. V is TRBV19 and J is TRBJ1-1; D gene uncertain. V dropped 4 bases and J dropped 4 bases, with 7 bases sitting between them. CDR1 and CDR2 (germline): LNHDA, SQIVND (reference sequence). This CDR3 region has 12 residues. The CDR3 DNA follows: TGTGCCAGTAGTAGGTCCCCCACTGAAGCTTTCTTT. Protein: CASSRSPTEAFF.

This clonotype was observed a few times. CDR3 loop: CASSVGRTDTQYF. In nucleotides, the CDR3 is TGTGCCAGCAGCGTAGGACGCACAGATACGCAGTATTTT. The chain joins TRBV9 to TRBJ2-3; D ambiguous. Germline V gene lookup returns CDR1 SGDLS and CDR2 YYNGEE. The CDR3 consists of 13 residues. The V gene lost 0 bases and the J gene lost 1 base, with 3 bases spanning the gap. Supplemented by reference TRBV9 and TRBJ2-3, the full variable domain reads DSGVTQTPKHLITATGQRVTLRCSPRSGDLSVYWYQQSLDQGLQFLIQYYNGEERAKGNILERFSAQQFPDLHSELNLSSLELGDSALYFCASSVGRTDTQYFGPGTRLTVL.

The V gene is TRBV27, the J gene TRBJ1-5, with TRBD1 matching 11 bases. CDR3 size: 14 residues. Trimming cost V 7 bases and J 6 bases; bases outside gene matches: 5. Per the germline V gene, CDR1 is MNHEY and CDR2 is SMNVEV (reference sequence). CDR3 nucleotides: TGTGCCAGCAAGGGGACAGGGGGGATTCAGCCCCAGCATTTT. Its protein is CASKGTGGIQPQHF.

CDR3 sequence (DNA): TGTGCCAGCAGCGCCGGGACTTTCATATACAATGAGCAGTTCTTC. This translates into CASSAGTFIYNEQFF. V gene TRBV9 combines with J gene TRBJ2-1; tentative D call: TRBD2 (6 bases). The germline CDR1 and CDR2 sequences are SGDLS and YYNGEE. CDR3 length equals 15 residues. The V and J ends lost 3 bases and 4 bases respectively, with 14 bases between them.